Reported below is one T cell receptor beta chain. The data were taken from a study of cytomegalovirus exposure and HLA in healthy donors. V was clipped by 4 bases and J by 5 bases; unmatched bases: 3. This CDR3 has 13 residues. CDR1 is SGHRS and CDR2 is YFSETQ in the germline V gene. A multiplex PCR was run with 60 Vbeta primers and 13 Jbeta primers. Per the study methods: Per a later analysis, the number of unique TCR beta chains was some 82 million, of which about 10 million were shared. Clones were sequenced by immunoSEQ multiplex PCR, and TCRdb holds only the in-frame ones, with some missing. V and J calls and clone size come straight from that table; D and trimming were deduced from the DNA. The data hold some 210,000 clones, with about 85% observed a single time.

This clonotype was obtained from a woman between 45 and 60 years old in good health and CMV-seropositive. Sequencing input: PBMCs. The J gene is TRBJ2-7, the V gene TRBV5-1; 10 bases map to TRBD1. This CDR3 reads CASSRTGGDEQYF. The CDR3 DNA reads TGCGCCAGCAGCAGGACAGGGGGAGACGAGCAGTACTTC.